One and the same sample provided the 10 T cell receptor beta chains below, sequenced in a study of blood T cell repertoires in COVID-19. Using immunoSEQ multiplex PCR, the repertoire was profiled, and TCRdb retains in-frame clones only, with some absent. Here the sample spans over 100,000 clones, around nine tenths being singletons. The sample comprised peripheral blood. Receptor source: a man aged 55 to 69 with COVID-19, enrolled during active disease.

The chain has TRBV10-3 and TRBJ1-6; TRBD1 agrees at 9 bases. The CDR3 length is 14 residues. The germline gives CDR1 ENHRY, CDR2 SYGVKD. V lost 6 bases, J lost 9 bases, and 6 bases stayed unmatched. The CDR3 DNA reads TGTGCCATCAGCGTGGGACAGGGTGGTTCACCCCTCCACTTT. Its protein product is CAISVGQGGSPLHF.

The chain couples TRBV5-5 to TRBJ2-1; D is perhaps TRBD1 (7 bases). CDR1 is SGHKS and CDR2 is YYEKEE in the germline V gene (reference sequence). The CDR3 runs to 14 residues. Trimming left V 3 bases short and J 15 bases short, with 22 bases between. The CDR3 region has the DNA TGTGCCAGCAGCTCCCTAGGGGGCGGGACACCACCGTTCTTC. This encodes CASSSLGGGTPPFF.

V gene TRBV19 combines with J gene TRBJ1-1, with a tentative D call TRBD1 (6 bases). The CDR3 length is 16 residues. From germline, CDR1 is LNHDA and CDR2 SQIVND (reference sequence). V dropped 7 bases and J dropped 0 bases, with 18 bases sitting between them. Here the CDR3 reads CASTIKDRPLNTEAFF. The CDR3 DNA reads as TGTGCCAGTACTATTAAGGACAGACCCTTGAACACTGAAGCTTTCTTT.

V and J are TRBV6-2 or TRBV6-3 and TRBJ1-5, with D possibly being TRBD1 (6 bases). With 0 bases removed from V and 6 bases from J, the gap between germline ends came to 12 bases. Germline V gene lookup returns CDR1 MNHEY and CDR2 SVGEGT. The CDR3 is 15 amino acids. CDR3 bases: TGTGCCAGCAGTTACTCAGGGGGTAGGGCTCAGCCCCAGCATTTT. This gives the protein CASSYSGGRAQPQHF.

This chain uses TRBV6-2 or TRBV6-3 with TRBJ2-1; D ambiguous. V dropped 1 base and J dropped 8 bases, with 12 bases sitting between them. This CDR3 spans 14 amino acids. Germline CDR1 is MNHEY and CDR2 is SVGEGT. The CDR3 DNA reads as TGTGCCAGCAGTTACTTCGATCCACGGGATGAGCAGTTCTTC. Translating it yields CASSYFDPRDEQFF.

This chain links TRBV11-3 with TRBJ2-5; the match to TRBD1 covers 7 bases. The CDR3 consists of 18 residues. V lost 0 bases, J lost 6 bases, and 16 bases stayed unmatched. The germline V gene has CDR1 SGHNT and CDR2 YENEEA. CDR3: CASSLDSRVRGRGQTQYF. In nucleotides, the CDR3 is TGTGCCAGCAGCTTAGACTCGAGGGTCAGGGGAAGGGGGCAGACCCAGTACTTC.

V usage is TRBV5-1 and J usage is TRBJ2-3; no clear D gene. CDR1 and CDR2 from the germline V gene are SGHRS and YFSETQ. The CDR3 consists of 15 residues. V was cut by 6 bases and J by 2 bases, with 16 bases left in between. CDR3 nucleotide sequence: TGCGCCAGCACCCAGACTGGATCCTCCACAGATACGCAGTATTTT. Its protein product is CASTQTGSSTDTQYF.

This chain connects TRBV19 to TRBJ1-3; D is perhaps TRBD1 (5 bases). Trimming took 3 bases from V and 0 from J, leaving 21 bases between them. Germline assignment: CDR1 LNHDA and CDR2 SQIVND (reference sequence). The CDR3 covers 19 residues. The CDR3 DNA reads TGTGCCAGTAGTATTTCGTTTGGGACTTCCGAACCCTCTGGAAACACCATATATTTT. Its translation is CASSISFGTSEPSGNTIYF.

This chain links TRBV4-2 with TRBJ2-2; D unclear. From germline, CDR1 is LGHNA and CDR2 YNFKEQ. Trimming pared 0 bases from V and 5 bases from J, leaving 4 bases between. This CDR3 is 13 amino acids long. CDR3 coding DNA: TGTGCCAGCAGCCAAGACCCAACCGGGGAGCTGTTTTTT. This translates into CASSQDPTGELFF.

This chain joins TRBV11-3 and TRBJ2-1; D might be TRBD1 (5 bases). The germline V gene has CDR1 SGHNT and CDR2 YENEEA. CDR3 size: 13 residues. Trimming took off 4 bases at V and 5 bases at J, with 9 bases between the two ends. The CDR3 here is CASSSRQNNEQFF. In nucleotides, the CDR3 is TGTGCCAGCAGCTCAAGACAGAACAATGAGCAGTTCTTC.